One and the same sample provided the 19 T cell receptor beta chains below, sequenced in a study of cytomegalovirus exposure and HLA in healthy donors (dated by TCRdb to 2015 to 2018). Library generation was performed with the immunoSEQ multiplex PCR assay. As stored in TCRdb, this immuneACCESS dataset retains in-frame rearrangements with V and J assigned. A fraction of the clones does not appear; measured against another copy, unresolved V genes explain less than half of the discrepancy, and the remainder lacks a known reason. The sample yields 100,000 to 150,000 clones; around 90% were counted once. The ten largest clonotypes hold about 2% of the sample. Source material: PBMCs. The source of these receptors is a woman aged 18-29 years in good health and CMV-seronegative.

The chain recombines TRBV7-2 with TRBJ2-3; 8 bases map to TRBD2. Germline-derived CDR1 and CDR2 are SGHTA and FQGNSA. The V segment lost 1 base and the J segment 6 bases; nucleotides outside the gene matches: 9. The CDR3 has 16 amino acids. The chain's CDR3 is CASSLGVSGAGDTQYF. The CDR3 DNA is TGTGCCAGCAGCTTAGGGGTTAGCGGGGCGGGGGATACGCAGTATTTT.

V and J are TRBV5-6 and TRBJ2-1; 11 bases line up with TRBD2. This CDR3 contains 15 residues. V dropped 2 bases and J dropped 9; count of bases not matched to a gene: 7. Germline V CDR1 and CDR2: SGHDT, YYEEEE. This CDR3 reads CASSFVLAGVSEQFF. The CDR3 bases are TGTGCCAGCAGCTTTGTACTAGCGGGAGTAAGTGAGCAGTTCTTC.

The V and J genes are TRBV2 and TRBJ2-7, with 9 bases that match TRBD2. The ends lost 4 bases at V and 0 bases at J; junction bases unmatched: 1. The V gene's germline CDR1 is SNHLY and CDR2 FYNNEI. CDR3 length: 14 residues. The CDR3 region is CASSVSGSSYEQYF. CDR3 bases: TGTGCCAGCAGTGTTAGCGGGAGCTCCTACGAGCAGTACTTC. Full variable domain (missing parts from reference TRBV2 and TRBJ2-7): EPEVTQTPSHQVTQMGQEVILRCVPISNHLYFYWYRQILGQKVEFLVSFYNNEISEKSEIFDDQFSVERPDGSNFTLKIRSTKLEDSAMYFCASSVSGSSYEQYFGPGTRLTVT.

This chain connects TRBV4-1 to TRBJ1-3; 7 bases fit TRBD1. Germline V gene data show CDR1 as MGHRA and CDR2 as YSYEKL. The CDR3 covers 17 residues. The trim removed 4 bases at V and 0 bases at J, leaving 9 bases unmatched. The CDR3 region is CASSPLRDSTSGNTIYF. The CDR3 DNA follows: TGCGCCAGCAGCCCTTTAAGGGACAGCACCTCTGGAAACACCATATATTTT.

The chain links TRBV9 to TRBJ2-1; 8 bases line up with TRBD2. This CDR3 has 17 amino acids. J lost 2 bases, V lost 0 bases, and 7 bases had no gene match. Germline-derived CDR1 and CDR2 are SGDLS and YYNGEE. The CDR3 region is CASSVGGQRGTYNEQFF. The CDR3, as DNA: TGTGCCAGCAGCGTAGGCGGCCAGCGGGGGACCTACAATGAGCAGTTCTTC.

The table lists this clone with a count of one. This rearrangement joins TRBV4-2 to TRBJ1-2; weak D call: TRBD1 (5 bases). Germline V gene data show CDR1 as LGHNA and CDR2 as YNFKEQ. The V and J ends lost 0 bases and 5 bases respectively, with 13 bases between them. CDR3 length equals 15 residues. This CDR3 is CASSQERRGRYGYTF. The CDR3, as DNA: TGTGCCAGCAGCCAAGAAAGAAGGGGAAGGTATGGCTACACCTTC.

The CDR3 DNA reads as TGCGCCAGCAGCCAAAGTAGCGTCAGGGGCTCCTACGAGCAGTACTTC. Its translation: CASSQSSVRGSYEQYF. The chain links TRBV4-1 to TRBJ2-7; tentatively, D is TRBD1 (6 bases). Trimming left V 2 bases short and J 0 bases short, with 14 bases between. In germline, CDR1 is MGHRA, CDR2 YSYEKL. This CDR3 has 16 residues.

The V and J genes are TRBV7-2 and TRBJ1-2; possibly TRBD1 for D (6 bases). The CDR3 consists of 15 residues. The germline V gene encodes CDR1 SGHTA and CDR2 FQGNSA. V lost 5 bases and J lost 4, with 17 bases in between. The CDR3 sequence is CASSTRGEDFYGYTF. The CDR3 region has the DNA TGTGCCAGCAGCACCAGGGGTGAAGACTTCTATGGCTACACCTTC.

J is TRBJ1-3 and V is TRBV28; the match to TRBD1 covers 8 bases. The CDR3 totals 17 residues. CDR1 and CDR2 from the germline V gene are MDHEN and SYDVKM. V lost 5 bases to trimming and J lost 0 bases; unmatched junction nucleotides: 9. CDR3 in amino acids: CASSPRTGLPSGNTIYF. The CDR3 DNA reads TGTGCCAGCAGTCCGAGGACAGGGCTCCCCTCTGGAAACACCATATATTTT.

This clone was seen a few times. The J gene is TRBJ1-1, the V gene TRBV4-2; the D gene is possibly TRBD1 (6 bases). The CDR3 spans 15 residues. Per germline, CDR1 LGHNA and CDR2 YNFKEQ. Trimming cost V 0 bases and J 4 bases, with 12 bases left between them. The CDR3 loop is CASSQDYRAGTEAFF. In DNA form, the CDR3 reads TGTGCCAGCAGCCAAGATTACAGGGCGGGCACTGAAGCTTTCTTT.

V is TRBV6-1 and J is TRBJ2-2; 8 bases agree with TRBD2. Germline V lookup: CDR1 MNHNS, CDR2 SASEGT. The CDR3 length is 17 residues. V lost 0 bases, J lost 1 base, and 4 bases stayed unmatched. DNA of the CDR3: TGTGCCAGCAGTGAAGCTCCCGCGGGAGGGAACACCGGGGAGCTGTTTTTT. It yields the protein CASSEAPAGGNTGELFF.

Details on this clone: Other DNA variants within this sample encode the same CDR3. The V call is TRBV18, the J call TRBJ1-2, with D possibly being TRBD1 (6 bases). Trimming pared 3 bases from V and 1 base from J, leaving 6 bases between. Germline lookup yields CDR1 KGHSH and CDR2 LQKENI. The CDR3 runs 13 residues. The CDR3 DNA follows: TGTGCCAGCTCACCGGACAGTAACTATGGCTACACCTTC. Translated: CASSPDSNYGYTF. Full variable domain (outside the CDR3, taken from reference TRBV18 and TRBJ1-2): NAGVMQNPRHLVRRRGQEARLRCSPMKGHSHVYWYRQLPEEGLKFMVYLQKENIIDESGMPKERFSAEFPKEGPSILRIQQVVRGDSAAYFCASSPDSNYGYTFGSGTRLTVV.

The chain couples TRBV5-1 to TRBJ2-5; 7 bases match TRBD1. Germline assignment: CDR1 SGHRS and CDR2 YFSETQ. The length of the CDR3 is 14 residues. V trimming: 6 bases; J trimming: 5 bases; junction bases outside the gene matches: 10. This chain's CDR3 is CASNQGDNWETQYF. In DNA, the CDR3 is TGCGCCAGCAACCAGGGGGACAATTGGGAGACCCAGTACTTC.

In its sample, this clone was seen once. This chain connects TRBV4-1 to TRBJ2-7; TRBD1 agrees at 7 bases. V dropped 3 bases and J dropped 2; count of bases not matched to a gene: 10. Germline V gene data show CDR1 as MGHRA and CDR2 as YSYEKL. This CDR3 is 16 amino acids long. The CDR3 protein is CASSQPRQGRTYEQYF. The CDR3 bases are TGCGCCAGCAGCCAGCCAAGACAGGGAAGAACCTACGAGCAGTACTTC.

This chain joins TRBV4-1 and TRBJ2-7; weak D call: TRBD2 (6 bases). Looked up from germline, CDR1 is MGHRA and CDR2 is YSYEKL. This CDR3 comprises 15 residues. The V gene lost 0 bases and the J gene lost 10 bases, with 19 bases spanning the gap. CDR3 residues: CASSQDRGGWGFQYF. In DNA, the CDR3 is TGCGCCAGCAGCCAAGATAGGGGAGGTTGGGGATTCCAGTACTTC.

This chain joins TRBV29-1 and TRBJ2-7; TRBD1 is a possible D gene (7 bases). Germline CDR1 SQVTM, CDR2 ANQGSEA. Deletions cut 5 bases from V and 7 bases from J, with 15 bases between. The CDR3 spans 12 residues. The CDR3 sequence is CSVRKGAGEQYF. The CDR3 DNA follows: TGCAGCGTTCGCAAGGGGGCGGGAGAGCAGTACTTC.

The rearrangement joins TRBV9 to TRBJ2-1; 11 bases line up with TRBD2. The CDR3 loop spans 18 amino acids. V trimming: 0 bases; J trimming: 3 bases; junction bases outside the gene matches: 8. Germline V gene data show CDR1 as SGDLS and CDR2 as YYNGEE. The CDR3 sequence is CASSVELGLAGNYNEQFF. CDR3 nucleotide sequence: TGTGCCAGCAGCGTAGAGCTTGGACTAGCGGGCAACTACAATGAGCAGTTCTTC. Supplemented by reference TRBV9 and TRBJ2-1, the full variable domain reads DSGVTQTPKHLITATGQRVTLRCSPRSGDLSVYWYQQSLDQGLQFLIQYYNGEERAKGNILERFSAQQFPDLHSELNLSSLELGDSALYFCASSVELGLAGNYNEQFFGPGTRLTVL.

This clone was observed once. This chain links TRBV5-1 with TRBJ2-1, with 11 bases that match TRBD2. V lost 2 bases, J lost 7 bases, and 2 bases stayed unmatched. This CDR3 is built from 14 residues. Germline values: CDR1 SGHRS, CDR2 YFSETQ. The CDR3 coding sequence is TGCGCCAGCAGCTTTGGGACTAGCGGTAATGAGCAGTTCTTC. Translation gives CASSFGTSGNEQFF.

V gene TRBV18 combines with J gene TRBJ1-2; tentative D call: TRBD1 (6 bases). V was cut by 4 bases and J by 6 bases, with 18 bases left in between. This CDR3 has 15 amino acids. Germline V gene sequence: CDR1 KGHSH, CDR2 LQKENI. The CDR3 loop is CASSQTGATGHGYTF. The CDR3 DNA sequence: TGTGCCAGCTCACAGACAGGTGCAACGGGTCATGGCTACACCTTC.